This section outlines one T cell receptor (beta chain) sequence together with its context. The target antigen is unknown. The data stem from a study of shared clonotypes between healthy human individuals. Assay used: immunoSEQ multiplex PCR; TCRdb lists only in-frame clones, some missing. The profile shows about 2.3 million clones, roughly 92% of them singletons. Overall study findings and caveats: The four-donor shared clonotypes exceeded non-shared clonotypes in generation probability, with non-shared ones scoring lower.

Trimming shortened V by 5 bases and J by 5 bases, and 21 bases separated the two germline ends. The CDR3 has 16 residues. The germline CDR1 and CDR2 sequences are SGHTA and FQGNSA. Sequenced sample: naive CD4+ T cells from PBMCs. Indicated subset: CD45RA+ positively selected. The sequence came from a man between 18 and 35 years old in good health. Some clones in this sample may be carry-over from other donors' samples. This rearrangement joins TRBV7-2 to TRBJ2-5; possibly TRBD1 or TRBD2 for D (6 bases each). CDR3: CASSHRGGRLFETQYF. The CDR3 coding sequence is TGTGCCAGCAGCCACAGAGGGGGGCGATTGTTCGAGACCCAGTACTTC.